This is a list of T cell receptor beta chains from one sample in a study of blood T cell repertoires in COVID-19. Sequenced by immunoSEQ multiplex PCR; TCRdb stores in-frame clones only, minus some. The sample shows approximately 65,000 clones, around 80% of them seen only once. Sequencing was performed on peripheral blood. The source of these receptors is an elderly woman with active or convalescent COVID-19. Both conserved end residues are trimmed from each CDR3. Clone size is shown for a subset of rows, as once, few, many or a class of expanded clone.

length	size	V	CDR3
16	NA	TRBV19	ASSIGRGRLVGSNEQF
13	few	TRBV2	ASSPLGTGIGEQY
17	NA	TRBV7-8	ASSLAFEVWGLGSQPQH
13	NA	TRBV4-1	ASSPTGGVHYGYT
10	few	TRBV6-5	ASSTQGGGYT
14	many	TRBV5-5	ASSPGQGPMNTEAF
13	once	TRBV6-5	ASSRAGEIWYGYT
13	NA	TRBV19	ASSPPAAGAYGYT
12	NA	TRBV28	ASSLQGEVQPQH
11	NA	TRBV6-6	ASSSSNTGELF
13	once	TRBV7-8	ASSPYRGQIYGYT
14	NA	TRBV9	ASSVATEAAGTEAF
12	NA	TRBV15	ATSRDRTGSGAF
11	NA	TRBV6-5	ASSYSGTKDAF
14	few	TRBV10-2	ASRALGSGSGNTIY
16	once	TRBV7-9	ASSTTGTGGSGANVLT
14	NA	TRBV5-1	ASSLAAGGFADTQY
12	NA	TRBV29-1	SVVYGPGLEKLF
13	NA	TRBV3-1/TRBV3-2	ASSLGDIGNSPLH
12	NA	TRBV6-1	ASSEHRGVSGYT
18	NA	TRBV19	ASSISGGGATGASTDTQY
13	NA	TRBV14	ASSQDWTGGDGYT
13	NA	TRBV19	ASSIGGQSPYGYT
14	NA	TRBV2	ASSPPGGGRTDTQY
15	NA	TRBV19	ASSILPGTGGSYGYT
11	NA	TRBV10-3	AATGQLNEKLF
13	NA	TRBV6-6	ASSYGGREGNEQF
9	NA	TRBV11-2	ASSSGYEQY
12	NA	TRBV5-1	ASTRTGNTGELF
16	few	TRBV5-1	ASSSGQDLSTSGNTIY
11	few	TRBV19	ASNRQGNSPLH
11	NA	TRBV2	ASEALHNSPLH
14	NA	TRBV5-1	ASSLRRGGNTGELF
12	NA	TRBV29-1	SVGGLAGNYEQY